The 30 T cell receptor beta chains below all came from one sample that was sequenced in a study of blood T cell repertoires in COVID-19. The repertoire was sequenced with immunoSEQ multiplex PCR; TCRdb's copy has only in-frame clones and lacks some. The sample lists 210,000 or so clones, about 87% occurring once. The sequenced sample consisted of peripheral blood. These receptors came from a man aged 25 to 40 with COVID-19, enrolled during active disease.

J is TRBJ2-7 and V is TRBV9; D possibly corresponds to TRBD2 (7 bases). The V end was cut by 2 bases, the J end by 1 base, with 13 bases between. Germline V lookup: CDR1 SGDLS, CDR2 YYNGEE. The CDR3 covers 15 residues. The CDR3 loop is CASSVSSGQSYEQYF. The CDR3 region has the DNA TGTGCCAGCAGCGTTTCTAGCGGACAGTCCTACGAGCAGTACTTC.

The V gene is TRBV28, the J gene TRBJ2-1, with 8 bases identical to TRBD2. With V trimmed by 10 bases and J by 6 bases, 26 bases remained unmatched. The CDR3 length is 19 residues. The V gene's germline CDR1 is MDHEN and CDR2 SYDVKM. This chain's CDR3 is CAIANGGGTTSGFPNEQFF. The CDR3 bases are TGTGCCATCGCCAACGGGGGGGGAACCACTAGCGGATTCCCCAATGAGCAGTTCTTC.

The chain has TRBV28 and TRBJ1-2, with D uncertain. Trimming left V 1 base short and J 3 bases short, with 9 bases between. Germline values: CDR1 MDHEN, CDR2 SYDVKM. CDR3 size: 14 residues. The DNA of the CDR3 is TGTGCCAGCAGTTTATTAGCGCTAGACTATGGCTACACCTTC. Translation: CASSLLALDYGYTF.

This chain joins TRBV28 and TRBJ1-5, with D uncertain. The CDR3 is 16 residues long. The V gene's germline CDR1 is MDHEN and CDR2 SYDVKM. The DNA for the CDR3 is TGTTCAAGCAGTTCTCCATCTCAAACACCATATCAGCCCCAGCATTTT. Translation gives CSSSSPSQTPYQPQHF.

In DNA form, the CDR3 reads TGTGCCAGTTGTAGGGAGCCCGCCTCTGGAAACACCATATATTTT. Residues: CASCREPASGNTIYF. The chain combines TRBV7-9 with TRBJ1-3; D is unresolved. This CDR3 comprises 15 residues. V dropped 9 bases and J dropped 0 bases, with 15 bases sitting between them. In germline, CDR1 is SEHNR, CDR2 FQNEAQ (reference sequence).

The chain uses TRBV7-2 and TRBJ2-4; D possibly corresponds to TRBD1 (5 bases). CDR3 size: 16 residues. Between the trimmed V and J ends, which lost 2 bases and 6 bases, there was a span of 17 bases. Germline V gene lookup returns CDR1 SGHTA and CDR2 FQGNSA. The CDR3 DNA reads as TGTGCCAGCAGCTTAATCGGGTCGCGGCAGGGAAACATTCAGTACTTC. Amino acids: CASSLIGSRQGNIQYF.

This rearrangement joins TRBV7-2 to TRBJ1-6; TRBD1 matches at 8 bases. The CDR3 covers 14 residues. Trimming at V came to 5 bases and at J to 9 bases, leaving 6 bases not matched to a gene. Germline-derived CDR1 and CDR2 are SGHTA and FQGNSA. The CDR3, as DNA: TGTGCCAGCAGCCCTGGACAGGGCGGTTCACCCCTCCACTTT. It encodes CASSPGQGGSPLHF.

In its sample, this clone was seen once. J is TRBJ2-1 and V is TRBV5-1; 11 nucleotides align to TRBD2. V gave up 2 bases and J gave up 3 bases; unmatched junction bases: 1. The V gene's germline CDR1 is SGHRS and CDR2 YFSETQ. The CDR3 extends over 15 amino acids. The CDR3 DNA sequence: TGCGCCAGCAGCTTACTAGCGGGAGACTACAATGAGCAGTTCTTC. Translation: CASSLLAGDYNEQFF.

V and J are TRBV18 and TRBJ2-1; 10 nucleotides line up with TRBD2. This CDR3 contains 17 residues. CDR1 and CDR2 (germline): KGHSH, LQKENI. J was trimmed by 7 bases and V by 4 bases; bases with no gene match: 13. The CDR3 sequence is CASSRFIAGGLANEQFF. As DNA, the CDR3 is TGTGCCAGCTCACGTTTTATAGCGGGGGGCCTAGCTAATGAGCAGTTCTTC.

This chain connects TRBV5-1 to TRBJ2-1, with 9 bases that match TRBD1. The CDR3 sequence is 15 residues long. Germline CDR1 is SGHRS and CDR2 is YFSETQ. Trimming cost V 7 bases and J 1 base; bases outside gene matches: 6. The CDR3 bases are TGCGCCAGCCGAAAGGGGACAGGGTCCTACAATGAGCAGTTCTTC. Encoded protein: CASRKGTGSYNEQFF.

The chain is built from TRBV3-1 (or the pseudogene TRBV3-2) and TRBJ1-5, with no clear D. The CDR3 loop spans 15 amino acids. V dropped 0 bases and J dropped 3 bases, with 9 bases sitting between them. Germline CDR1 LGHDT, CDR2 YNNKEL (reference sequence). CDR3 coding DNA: TGTGCCAGCAGCCAAGAGGGCACCCACAATCAGCCCCAGCATTTT. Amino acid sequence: CASSQEGTHNQPQHF.

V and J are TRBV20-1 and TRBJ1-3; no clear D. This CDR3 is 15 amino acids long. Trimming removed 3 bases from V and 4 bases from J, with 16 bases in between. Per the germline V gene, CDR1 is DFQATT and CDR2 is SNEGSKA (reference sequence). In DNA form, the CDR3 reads TGCAGTGCTAGTACTCAATCGGTTCAAGGAAACACCATATATTTT. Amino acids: CSASTQSVQGNTIYF.

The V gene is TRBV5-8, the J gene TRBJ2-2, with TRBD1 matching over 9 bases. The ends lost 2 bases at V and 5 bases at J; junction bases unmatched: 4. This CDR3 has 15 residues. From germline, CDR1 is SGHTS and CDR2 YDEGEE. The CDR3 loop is CASSFRDRATGELFF. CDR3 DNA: TGTGCCAGCAGCTTCCGGGACAGGGCAACCGGGGAGCTGTTTTTT.

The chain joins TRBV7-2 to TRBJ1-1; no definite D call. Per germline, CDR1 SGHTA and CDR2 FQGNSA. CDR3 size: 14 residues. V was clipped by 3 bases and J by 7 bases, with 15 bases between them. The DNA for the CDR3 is TGTGCCAGCAGCTTCATGTTGCAGGCTTTTGAAGCTTTCTTT. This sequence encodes CASSFMLQAFEAFF.

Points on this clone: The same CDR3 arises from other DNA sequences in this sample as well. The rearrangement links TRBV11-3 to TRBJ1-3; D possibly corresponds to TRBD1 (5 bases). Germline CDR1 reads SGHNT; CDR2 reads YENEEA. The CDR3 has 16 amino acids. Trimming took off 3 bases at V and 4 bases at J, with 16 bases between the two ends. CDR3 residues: CASSFLIRVPGNTIYF. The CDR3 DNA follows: TGTGCCAGCAGCTTTCTTATCAGGGTCCCCGGAAACACCATATATTTT.

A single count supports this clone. The CDR3 DNA is TGTGCCAGCAGCCGGGGGGGGCAGGGCAATCAGCCCCAGCATTTT. Translating it yields CASSRGGQGNQPQHF. V is TRBV16 and J is TRBJ1-5; the D gene is possibly TRBD1 (6 bases). The CDR3 sequence is 15 residues long. CDR1 is KGHSY, CDR2 FQNENV, per germline. The germline V and J ends were trimmed by 4 bases and 2 bases, with 12 bases remaining between them.

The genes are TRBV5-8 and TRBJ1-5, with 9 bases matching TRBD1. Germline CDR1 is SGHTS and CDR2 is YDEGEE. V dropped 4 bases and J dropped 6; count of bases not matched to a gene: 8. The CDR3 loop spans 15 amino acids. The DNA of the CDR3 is TGTGCCAGCAGCCCTGGGACAGGGTTGAGTCAGCCCCAGCATTTT. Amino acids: CASSPGTGLSQPQHF.

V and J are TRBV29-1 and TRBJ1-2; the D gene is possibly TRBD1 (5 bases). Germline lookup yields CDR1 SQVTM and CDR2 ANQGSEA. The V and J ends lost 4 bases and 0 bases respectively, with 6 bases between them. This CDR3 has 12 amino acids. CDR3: CSVGQTNYGYTF. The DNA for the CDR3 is TGCAGCGTTGGACAGACTAACTATGGCTACACCTTC.

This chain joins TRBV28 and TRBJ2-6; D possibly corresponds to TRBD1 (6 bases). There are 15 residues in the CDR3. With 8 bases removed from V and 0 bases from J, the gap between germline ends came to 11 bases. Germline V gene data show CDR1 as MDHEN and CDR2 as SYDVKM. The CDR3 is CASGGAFSGANVLTF. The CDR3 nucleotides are TGTGCCAGCGGGGGCGCATTCTCTGGGGCCAACGTCCTGACTTTC. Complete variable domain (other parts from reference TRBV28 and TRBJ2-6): DVKVTQSSRYLVKRTGEKVFLECVQDMDHENMFWYRQDPGLGLRLIYFSYDVKMKEKGDIPEGYSVSREKKERFSLILESASTNQTSMYLCASGGAFSGANVLTFGAGSRLTVL.

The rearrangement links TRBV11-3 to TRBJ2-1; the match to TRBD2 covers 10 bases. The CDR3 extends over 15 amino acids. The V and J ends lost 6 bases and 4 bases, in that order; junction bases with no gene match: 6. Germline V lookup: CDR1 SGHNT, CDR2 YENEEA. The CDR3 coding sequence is TGTGCCAGCAGATCCGGGACTAGCGAGTACAATGAGCAGTTCTTC. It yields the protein CASRSGTSEYNEQFF.

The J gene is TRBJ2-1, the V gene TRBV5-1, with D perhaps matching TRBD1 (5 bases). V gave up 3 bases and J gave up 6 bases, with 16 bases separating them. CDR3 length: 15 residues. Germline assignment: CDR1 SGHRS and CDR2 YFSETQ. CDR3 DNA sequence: TGCGCCAGCAGCTCTGACCCCCAGGGTGTCAATGAGCAGTTCTTC. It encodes CASSSDPQGVNEQFF.

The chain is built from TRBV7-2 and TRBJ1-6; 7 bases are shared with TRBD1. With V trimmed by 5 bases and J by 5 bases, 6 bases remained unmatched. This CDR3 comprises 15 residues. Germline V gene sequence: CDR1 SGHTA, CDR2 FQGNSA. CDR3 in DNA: TGTGCCAGCAGCCCCATGGGACAGAATAATTCACCCCTCCACTTT. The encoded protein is CASSPMGQNNSPLHF.

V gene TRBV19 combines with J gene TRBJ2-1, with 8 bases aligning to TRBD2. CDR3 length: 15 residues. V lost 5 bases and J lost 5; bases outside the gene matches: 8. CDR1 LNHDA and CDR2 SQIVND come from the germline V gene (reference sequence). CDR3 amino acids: CASSSGTRGNNEQFF. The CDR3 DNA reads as TGTGCCAGTAGTTCCGGGACTAGGGGGAACAATGAGCAGTTCTTC.

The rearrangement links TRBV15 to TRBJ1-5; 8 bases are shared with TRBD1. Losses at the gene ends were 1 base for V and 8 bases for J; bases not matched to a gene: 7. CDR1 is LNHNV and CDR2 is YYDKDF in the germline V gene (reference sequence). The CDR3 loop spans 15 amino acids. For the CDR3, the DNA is TGTGCCACCAGCAGAGGGGCAGGGGGCGAAAAGCCCCAGCATTTT. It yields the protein CATSRGAGGEKPQHF.

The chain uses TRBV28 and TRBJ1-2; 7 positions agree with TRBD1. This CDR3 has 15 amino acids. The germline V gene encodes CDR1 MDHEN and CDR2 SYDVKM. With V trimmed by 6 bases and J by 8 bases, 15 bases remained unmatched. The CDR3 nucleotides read TGTGCCAGCAGCCCCGCCGACAGGGTTGGATACGGCTACACCTTC. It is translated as CASSPADRVGYGYTF.

The CDR3 DNA reads as TGTGCCAGCAGCGTCTTCGTTTCGGGCACTGAAGCTTTCTTT. The encoded protein is CASSVFVSGTEAFF. The rearrangement links TRBV9 to TRBJ1-1, with D unresolved. V was cut by 2 bases and J by 4 bases, with 12 bases left in between. Germline CDR1 and CDR2: SGDLS and YYNGEE. This CDR3 region has 14 residues.

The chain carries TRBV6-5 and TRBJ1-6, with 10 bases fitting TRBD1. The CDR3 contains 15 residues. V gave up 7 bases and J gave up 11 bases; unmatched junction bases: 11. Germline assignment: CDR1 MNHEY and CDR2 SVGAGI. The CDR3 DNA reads TGTGCCAGCACCTTGGGACAGGGGAAAAGGCCACCCCTCCACTTT. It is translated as CASTLGQGKRPPLHF.

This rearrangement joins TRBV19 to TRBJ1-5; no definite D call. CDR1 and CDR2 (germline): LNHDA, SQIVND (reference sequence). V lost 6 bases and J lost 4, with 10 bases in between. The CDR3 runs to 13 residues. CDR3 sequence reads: CASSPRGNQPQHF. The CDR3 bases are TGTGCCAGTAGCCCCCGGGGAAATCAGCCCCAGCATTTT.

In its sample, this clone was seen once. The chain's CDR3 is CASRPQGAGYGYTF. CDR3 in DNA: TGTGCCAGCAGACCGCAGGGGGCTGGCTATGGCTACACCTTC. V usage is TRBV7-8 and J usage is TRBJ1-2; TRBD1 agrees at 8 bases. The CDR3 contains 14 residues. V shed 6 bases and J 4 bases; nucleotides not matched to a gene: 7. The germline V gene has CDR1 SGHVS and CDR2 FQNEAQ.

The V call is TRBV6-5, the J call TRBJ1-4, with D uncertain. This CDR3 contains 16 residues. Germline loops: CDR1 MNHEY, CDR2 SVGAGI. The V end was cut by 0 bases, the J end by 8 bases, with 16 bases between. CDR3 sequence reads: CASSYSVGPMREKLFF. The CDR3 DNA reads TGTGCCAGCAGTTACTCCGTAGGTCCGATGCGGGAAAAACTGTTTTTT.